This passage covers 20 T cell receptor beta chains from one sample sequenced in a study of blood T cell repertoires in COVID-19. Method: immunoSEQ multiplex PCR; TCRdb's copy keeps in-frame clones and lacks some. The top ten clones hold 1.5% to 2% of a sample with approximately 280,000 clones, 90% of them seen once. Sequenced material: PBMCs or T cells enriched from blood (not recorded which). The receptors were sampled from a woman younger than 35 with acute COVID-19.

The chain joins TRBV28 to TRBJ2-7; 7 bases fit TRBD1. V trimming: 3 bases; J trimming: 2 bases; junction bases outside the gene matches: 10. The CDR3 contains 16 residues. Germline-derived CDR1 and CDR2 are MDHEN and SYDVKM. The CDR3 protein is CASSFPLTGTPYEQYF. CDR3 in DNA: TGTGCCAGCAGTTTCCCTCTGACAGGGACCCCCTACGAGCAGTACTTC.

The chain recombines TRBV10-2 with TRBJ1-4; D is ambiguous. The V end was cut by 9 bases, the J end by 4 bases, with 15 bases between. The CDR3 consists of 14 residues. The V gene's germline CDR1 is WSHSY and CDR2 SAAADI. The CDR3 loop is CASRSFRLNEKLFF. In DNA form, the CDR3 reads TGCGCCAGTCGTTCTTTCCGACTTAATGAAAAACTGTTTTTT.

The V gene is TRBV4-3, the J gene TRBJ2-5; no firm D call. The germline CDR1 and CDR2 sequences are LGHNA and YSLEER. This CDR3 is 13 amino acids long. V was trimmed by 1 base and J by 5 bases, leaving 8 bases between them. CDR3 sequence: CASSQGGRETQYF. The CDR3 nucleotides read TGCGCCAGCAGCCAAGGCGGCCGCGAGACCCAGTACTTC.

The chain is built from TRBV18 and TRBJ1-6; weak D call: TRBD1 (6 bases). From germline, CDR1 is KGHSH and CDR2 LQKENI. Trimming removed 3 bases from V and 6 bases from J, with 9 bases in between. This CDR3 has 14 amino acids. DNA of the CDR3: TGTGCCAGCTCACCTGGACAGCTTAATTCACCCCTCCACTTT. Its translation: CASSPGQLNSPLHF.

This CDR3 is CASNRLLATPDTQYF. The CDR3 nucleotides are TGTGCCAGCAATAGGCTTTTAGCAACCCCAGATACGCAGTATTTT. The V gene is TRBV28, the J gene TRBJ2-3; D unresolved. CDR3 length equals 15 residues. Trimming removed 7 bases at V and 4 bases at J, with 18 bases between. Germline assignment: CDR1 MDHEN and CDR2 SYDVKM.

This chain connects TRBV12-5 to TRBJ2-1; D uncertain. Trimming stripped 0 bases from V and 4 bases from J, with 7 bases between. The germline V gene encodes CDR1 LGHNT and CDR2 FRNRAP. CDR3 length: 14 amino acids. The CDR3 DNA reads TGTGCTAGTGGTTTGGTACCCCTATACAATGAGCAGTTCTTC. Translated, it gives CASGLVPLYNEQFF.

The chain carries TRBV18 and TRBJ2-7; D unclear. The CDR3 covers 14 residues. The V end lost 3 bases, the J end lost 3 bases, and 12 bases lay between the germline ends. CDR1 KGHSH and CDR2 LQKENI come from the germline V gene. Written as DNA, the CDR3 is TGTGCCAGCTCACCTCTCGGTCGATTCTACGAGCAGTACTTC. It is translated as CASSPLGRFYEQYF.

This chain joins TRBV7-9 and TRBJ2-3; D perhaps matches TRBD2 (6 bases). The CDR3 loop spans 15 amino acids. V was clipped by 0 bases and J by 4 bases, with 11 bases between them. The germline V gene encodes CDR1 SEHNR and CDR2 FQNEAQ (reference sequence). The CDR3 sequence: CASSLAAGLPDTQYF. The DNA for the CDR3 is TGTGCCAGCAGCTTAGCGGCGGGGCTTCCAGATACGCAGTATTTT. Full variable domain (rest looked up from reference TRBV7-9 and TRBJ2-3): DTGVSQNPRHKITKRGQNVTFRCDPISEHNRLYWYRQTLGQGPEFLTYFQNEAQLEKSRLLSDRFSAERPKGSFSTLEIQRTEQGDSAMYLCASSLAAGLPDTQYFGPGTRLTVL.

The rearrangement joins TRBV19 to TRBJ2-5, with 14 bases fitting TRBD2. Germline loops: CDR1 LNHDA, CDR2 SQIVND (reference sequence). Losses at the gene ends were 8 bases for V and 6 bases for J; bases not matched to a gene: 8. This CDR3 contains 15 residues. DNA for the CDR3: TGTGCCAGTCCTGGGACTAGCGGGAGTAAGAAGACCCAGTACTTC. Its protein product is CASPGTSGSKKTQYF.

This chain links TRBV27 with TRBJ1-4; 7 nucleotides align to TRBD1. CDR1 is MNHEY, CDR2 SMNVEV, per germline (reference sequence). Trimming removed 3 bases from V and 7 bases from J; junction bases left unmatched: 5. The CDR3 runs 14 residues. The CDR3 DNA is TGTGCCAGCAGTTTGAACACAGGGGTTGAAAAACTGTTTTTT. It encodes CASSLNTGVEKLFF.

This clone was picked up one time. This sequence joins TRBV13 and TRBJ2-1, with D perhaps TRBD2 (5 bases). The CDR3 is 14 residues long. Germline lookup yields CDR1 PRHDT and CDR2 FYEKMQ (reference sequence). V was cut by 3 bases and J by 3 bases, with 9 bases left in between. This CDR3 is CASSLSAVYNEQFF. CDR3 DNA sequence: TGTGCCAGCAGCTTGTCAGCGGTCTACAATGAGCAGTTCTTC.

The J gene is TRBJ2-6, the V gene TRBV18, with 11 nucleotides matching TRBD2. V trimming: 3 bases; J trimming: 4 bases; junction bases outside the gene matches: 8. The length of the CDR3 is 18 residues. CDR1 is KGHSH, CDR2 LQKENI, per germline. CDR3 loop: CASSPLLAGEPGANVLTF. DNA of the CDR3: TGTGCCAGCTCACCGTTACTAGCGGGAGAACCCGGGGCCAACGTCCTGACTTTC. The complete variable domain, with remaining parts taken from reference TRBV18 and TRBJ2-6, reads NAGVMQNPRHLVRRRGQEARLRCSPMKGHSHVYWYRQLPEEGLKFMVYLQKENIIDESGMPKERFSAEFPKEGPSILRIQQVVRGDSAAYFCASSPLLAGEPGANVLTFGAGSRLTVL.

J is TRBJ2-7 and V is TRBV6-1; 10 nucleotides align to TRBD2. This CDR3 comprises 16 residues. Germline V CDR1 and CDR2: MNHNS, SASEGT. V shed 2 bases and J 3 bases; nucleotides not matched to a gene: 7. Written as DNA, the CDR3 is TGTGCCAGCAGTGAATTGGGACTAGCGACCTACTACGAGCAGTACTTC. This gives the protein CASSELGLATYYEQYF.

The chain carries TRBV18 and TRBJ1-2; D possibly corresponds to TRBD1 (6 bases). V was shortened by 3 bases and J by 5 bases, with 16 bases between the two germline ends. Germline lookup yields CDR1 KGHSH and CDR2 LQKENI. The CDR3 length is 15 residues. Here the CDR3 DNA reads TGTGCCAGCTCACCCCAGACAGGAGTCAATTATGGCTACACCTTC. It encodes CASSPQTGVNYGYTF.

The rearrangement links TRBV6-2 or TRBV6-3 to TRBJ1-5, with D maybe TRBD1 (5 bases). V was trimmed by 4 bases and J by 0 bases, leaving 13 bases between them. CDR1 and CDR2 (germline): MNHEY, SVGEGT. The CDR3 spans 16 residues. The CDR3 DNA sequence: TGTGCCAGCAGTTGGCAGGGCCTATATAGCAATCAGCCCCAGCATTTT. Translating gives CASSWQGLYSNQPQHF.

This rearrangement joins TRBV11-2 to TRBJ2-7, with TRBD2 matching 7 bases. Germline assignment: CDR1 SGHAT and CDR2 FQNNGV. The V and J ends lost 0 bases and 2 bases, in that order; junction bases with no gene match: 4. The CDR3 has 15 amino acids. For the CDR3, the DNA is TGTGCCAGCAGCTTAGAGAGGACTAGTGCCTACGAGCAGTACTTC. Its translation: CASSLERTSAYEQYF.

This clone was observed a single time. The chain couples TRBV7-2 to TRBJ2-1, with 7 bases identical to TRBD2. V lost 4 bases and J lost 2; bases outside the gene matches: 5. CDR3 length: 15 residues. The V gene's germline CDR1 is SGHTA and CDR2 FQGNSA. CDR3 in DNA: TGTGCCAGCAGCTCTAGCGGACCTACCTACAATGAGCAGTTCTTC. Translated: CASSSSGPTYNEQFF.

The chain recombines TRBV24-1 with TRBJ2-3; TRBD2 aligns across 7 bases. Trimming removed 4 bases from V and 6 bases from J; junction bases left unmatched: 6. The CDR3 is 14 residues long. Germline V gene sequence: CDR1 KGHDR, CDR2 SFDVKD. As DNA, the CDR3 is TGTGCCACCAGTGAATCTTGGGGGGGGGATACGCAGTATTTT. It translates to CATSESWGGDTQYF.

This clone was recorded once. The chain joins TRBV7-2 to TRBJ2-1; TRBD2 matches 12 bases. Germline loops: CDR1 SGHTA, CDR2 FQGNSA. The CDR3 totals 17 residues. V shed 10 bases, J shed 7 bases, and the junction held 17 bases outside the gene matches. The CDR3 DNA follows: TGTGCCACTAAAACGACTAGCGGGAGTTATCTGGGGAATGAGCAGTTCTTC. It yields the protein CATKTTSGSYLGNEQFF.

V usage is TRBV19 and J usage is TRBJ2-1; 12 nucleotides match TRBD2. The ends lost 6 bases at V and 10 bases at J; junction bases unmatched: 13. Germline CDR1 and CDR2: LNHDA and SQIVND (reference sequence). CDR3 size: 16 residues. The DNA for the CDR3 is TGTGCCAGTAGCCCATGGACTAGCGGGACGGACACCGAGCAGTTCTTC. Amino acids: CASSPWTSGTDTEQFF.